The 23 T cell receptor beta chains given below trace back to one sample, sequenced in a study of patients and donors after allogeneic stem cell transplantation. MiXCR, applied by TCRdb to the RT-PCR reads, yields one record per CDR3 protein. Here the sample spans about a million distinct CDR3 sequences, roughly 17% being singletons. The sequenced sample was blood, either unsorted or a sorted T cell fraction (not recorded which). Receptors were obtained from a human donor who was either an allogeneic HSCT recipient or a stem cell or donor lymphocyte infusion donor (not recorded which). It is not recorded whose cells these are; they may come from a transplant donor.

This clonotype was recorded a few times. This chain links TRBV21-1 with TRBJ2-2; the table's TRBD1 call for D was not verified on the DNA. TRBV21-1 is deemed a pseudogene. The CDR3 is 16 amino acids. The CDR3 region is CASSSMTGMGTGELFF. CDR3 DNA sequence: TGTGCCAGCAGCTCCATGACAGGGATGGGTACCGGGGAGCTGTTTTTT.

This clonotype has more than one count but fewer than ten. The V and J genes are TRBV7-2 and TRBJ1-3, with no clear D. The CDR3 has 15 amino acids. The germline CDR1 and CDR2 sequences are SGHTA and FQGNSA. The V and J ends lost 2 bases and 2 bases respectively, with 10 bases between them. The CDR3 loop reads CASSLWEGAGNTIYF. CDR3 bases: TGTGCCAGCAGCTTATGGGAGGGTGCTGGAAACACCATATATTTT.

The rearrangement links TRBV6-1 to TRBJ1-1; D is uncertain. Germline-derived CDR1 and CDR2 are MNHNS and SASEGT. The CDR3 has 12 residues. The V end was cut by 1 base, the J end by 6 bases, with 6 bases between. The CDR3 DNA reads TGTGCCAGCAGTGAAGTTGCCCCTGAAGCTTTCTTT. It specifies CASSEVAPEAFF.

This chain links TRBV10-3 with TRBJ1-2, with 8 bases aligning to TRBD1. CDR1 is ENHRY and CDR2 is SYGVKD in the germline V gene. V lost 5 bases and J lost 1; bases outside the gene matches: 6. The CDR3 spans 15 residues. The CDR3 loop is CAISTGTGLNYGYTF. The CDR3 nucleotides are TGTGCCATCAGTACCGGGACAGGACTTAACTATGGCTACACCTTC.

This rearrangement joins TRBV7-3 to TRBJ1-1; D gene unclear. This CDR3 spans 13 amino acids. The germline V and J ends were trimmed by 4 bases and 5 bases, with 11 bases remaining between them. CDR1 and CDR2 from the germline V gene are SGHTA and FQGTGA. CDR3 in amino acids: CASSSLLHTEAFF. The CDR3 nucleotides read TGTGCCAGCAGCTCTTTACTGCATACTGAAGCTTTCTTT. Together with reference TRBV7-3 and TRBJ1-1, the CDR3 gives the full variable domain: GAGVSQTPSNKVTEKGKYVELRCDPISGHTALYWYRQSLGQGPEFLIYFQGTGAADDSGLPNDRFFAVRPEGSVSTLKIQRTERGDSAVYLCASSSLLHTEAFFGQGTRLTVV.

This clonotype has just a few counts. The chain is built from TRBV20-1 and TRBJ2-1; 8 bases agree with TRBD2. This CDR3 comprises 13 residues. Germline CDR1 reads DFQATT; CDR2 reads SNEGSKA (reference sequence). Trimming took 1 base from V and 14 from J; bases not matched to a gene: 10. Here the CDR3 reads CSARAGGPVDEFF. Here the CDR3 DNA reads TGCAGTGCTAGAGCGGGGGGGCCGGTGGATGAGTTCTTC.

The gene calls are TRBV20-1 and TRBJ2-1; 8 nucleotides align to TRBD2. The germline CDR1 and CDR2 sequences are DFQATT and SNEGSKA (reference sequence). The CDR3 spans 13 residues. V lost 8 bases and J lost 7; bases outside the gene matches: 10. CDR3 sequence (DNA): TGCAGTCCAAAGCGGGGGCCTAAGAATGAGCAGTTCTTC. It yields the protein CSPKRGPKNEQFF.

The chain uses TRBV3-1 and TRBJ2-3, with D perhaps matching TRBD2 (5 bases). This CDR3 has 16 residues. V was trimmed by 1 base and J by 0 bases, leaving 11 bases between them. CDR1 and CDR2 (germline): LGHDT, YNNKEL (reference sequence). The CDR3 DNA is TGTGCCAGCAGCCAAGGGGTTGGCGGGAGCACAGATACGCAGTATTTT. Protein sequence: CASSQGVGGSTDTQYF.

The chain couples TRBV20-1 to TRBJ2-5; TRBD2 agrees at 15 bases. Germline CDR1 reads DFQATT; CDR2 reads SNEGSKA (reference sequence). The CDR3 extends over 16 amino acids. V lost 4 bases to trimming and J lost 2 bases; unmatched junction nucleotides: 5. The CDR3 DNA sequence: TGCAGTGCTACCCTAGGACTAGCGGGGGGGCAAGAGACCCAGTACTTC. It specifies CSATLGLAGGQETQYF.

This clonotype was seen at least ten times. The CDR3 nucleotides are TGTGCCAGCAGTTTTGGGCGGACCCCCTACAATGAGCAGTTCTTC. Translated: CASSFGRTPYNEQFF. V is TRBV12-3 or TRBV12-4 and J is TRBJ2-1, with D hard to call. Deletions cut 3 bases from V and 2 bases from J, with 11 bases between. This CDR3 region has 15 residues.

This clonotype was observed once. This CDR3 is CASSFGQANSYNEQFF. CDR3 DNA sequence: TGTGCCAGCAGCTTTGGGCAGGCCAACTCCTACAATGAGCAGTTCTTC. The V gene is TRBV7-3, the J gene TRBJ2-1; D remains unclear. CDR3 size: 16 residues. Deletions cut 3 bases from V and 0 bases from J, with 12 bases between. The germline CDR1 and CDR2 sequences are SGHTA and FQGTGA.

This clonotype was seen more than once but under ten times. The CDR3 sequence: CSACKPGQGARETQYF. The CDR3 DNA is TGCAGCGCCTGCAAGCCGGGACAGGGGGCGAGAGAGACCCAGTACTTC. J is TRBJ2-5 and V is TRBV29-1; 12 positions agree with TRBD1. The CDR3 loop spans 16 amino acids. Germline V CDR1 and CDR2: SQVTM, ANQGSEA. V gave up 7 bases and J gave up 4 bases; unmatched junction bases: 13.

This clonotype showed up just a few times. The chain uses TRBV29-1 and TRBJ1-2; TRBD1 aligns across 9 bases. The germline CDR1 and CDR2 sequences are SQVTM and ANQGSEA. CDR3 length: 13 amino acids. The trim removed 7 bases at V and 3 bases at J, leaving 6 bases unmatched. CDR3 region: CSARTGEYYGYTF. In DNA form, the CDR3 reads TGCAGCGCCAGGACAGGGGAGTACTATGGCTACACCTTC. The full variable domain, rest sourced from reference TRBV29-1 and TRBJ1-2, is SAVISQKPSRDICQRGTSLTIQCQVDSQVTMMFWYRQQPGQSLTLIATANQGSEATYESGFVIDKFPISRPNLTFSTLTVSNMSPEDSSIYLCSARTGEYYGYTFGSGTRLTVV.

In this sample, this clonotype turned up a few times. J is TRBJ2-7 and V is TRBV20-1, with a weak D call TRBD2 (5 bases). CDR1 and CDR2 from the germline V gene are DFQATT and SNEGSKA (reference sequence). V was cut by 2 bases and J by 5 bases, with 19 bases left in between. The CDR3 is 15 residues long. CDR3 amino acids: CSARQSTDGKNEQYF. The CDR3 DNA reads TGCAGTGCTAGACAGTCGACTGACGGGAAGAACGAGCAGTACTTC.

The gene calls are TRBV4-2 and TRBJ1-4; tentatively, D is TRBD1 (6 bases). CDR1 and CDR2 from the germline V gene are LGHNA and YNFKEQ. The CDR3 length is 17 residues. Trimming removed 0 bases from V and 5 bases from J, with 16 bases in between. The CDR3 DNA sequence: TGTGCCAGCAGCCAAGAGGATCCGAAGGGGGGGAATGAAAAACTGTTTTTT. It translates to CASSQEDPKGGNEKLFF.

This clonotype has a count of ten or more. The chain has TRBV20-1 and TRBJ2-2; D is undetermined. Germline values: CDR1 DFQATT, CDR2 SNEGSKA (reference sequence). The CDR3 length is 16 residues. V lost 0 bases, J lost 7 bases, and 18 bases lay in between. The CDR3 reads CSAREYNGPSGGELFF. The CDR3 DNA reads as TGCAGTGCTAGAGAATATAATGGGCCCTCCGGCGGGGAGCTGTTTTTT.

In its sample, this clonotype was seen many times. This chain connects TRBV10-3 to TRBJ2-1; D is undetermined. V dropped 4 bases and J dropped 3 bases, with 13 bases sitting between them. This CDR3 contains 15 residues. Germline loops: CDR1 ENHRY, CDR2 SYGVKD. The chain's CDR3 is CAISALGGSYNEQFF. The CDR3 region has the DNA TGTGCCATCAGTGCTCTTGGCGGCAGCTACAATGAGCAGTTCTTC.

The genes are TRBV20-1 and TRBJ2-4; D may correspond to TRBD1 or TRBD2 (5 bases each). Germline CDR1 and CDR2: DFQATT and SNEGSKA (reference sequence). The CDR3 is made up of 11 amino acids. The germline V and J ends were trimmed by 3 bases and 5 bases, with 5 bases remaining between them. CDR3 in DNA: TGCAGTGCTAGGGGGGAAAACATTCAGTACTTC. Its protein is CSARGENIQYF.

This chain joins TRBV12-3 or TRBV12-4 and TRBJ2-1; 10 positions match TRBD2. This CDR3 has 15 amino acids. V gave up 7 bases and J gave up 4 bases; unmatched junction bases: 7. CDR3 residues: CASNRELAGYNEQFF. Written as DNA, the CDR3 is TGTGCCAGCAATAGGGAACTAGCGGGATACAATGAGCAGTTCTTC.

V gene TRBV6-5 combines with J gene TRBJ1-1, with D tentatively TRBD1 (6 bases). CDR1 is MNHEY, CDR2 SVGAGI, per germline. The length of the CDR3 is 12 residues. The germline V and J ends were trimmed by 5 bases and 11 bases, with 15 bases remaining between them. Written as DNA, the CDR3 is TGTGCCAGCAGTAGACGGGGGGCCCGGGCTTTCTTT. Protein product: CASSRRGARAFF.

This clonotype was picked up a small number of times. The J gene is TRBJ2-7, the V gene TRBV7-2; tentative D call: TRBD2 (6 bases). Trimming took 2 bases from V and 9 from J, leaving 14 bases between them. Germline V gene data show CDR1 as SGHTA and CDR2 as FQGNSA. The CDR3 sequence is 13 residues long. CDR3: CASSLLSAGPQYF. The CDR3 DNA is TGTGCCAGCAGCTTATTATCGGCGGGGCCGCAGTACTTC.

This clonotype was detected only a few times. J is TRBJ2-1 and V is TRBV4-3, with 11 bases lining up with TRBD2. Germline CDR1 LGHNA, CDR2 YSLEER. The CDR3 has 18 residues. V lost 0 bases, J lost 3 bases, and 7 bases stayed unmatched. CDR3 loop: CASSQDPTSGGNYNEQFF. In DNA, the CDR3 is TGCGCCAGCAGCCAAGATCCCACTAGCGGGGGAAACTACAATGAGCAGTTCTTC.

J is TRBJ1-2 and V is TRBV9; 10 nucleotides line up with TRBD1. The germline V gene encodes CDR1 SGDLS and CDR2 YYNGEE. There are 16 residues in the CDR3. Trimming cost V 5 bases and J 8 bases; bases outside gene matches: 15. The CDR3: CASSESVGTGEGGYTF. Here the CDR3 DNA reads TGTGCCAGCAGTGAGAGCGTAGGGACAGGGGAGGGCGGCTACACCTTC.